The 7 T cell receptor beta chains presented below share a single source sample, sequenced in a study of shared clonotypes between healthy human individuals (dated by TCRdb to the early 2020s). The library was produced with the immunoSEQ multiplex PCR assay. The table was pulled from immuneACCESS by TCRdb, which kept in-frame rearrangements only. Such tables lose some clones; where checked, under half of the loss comes from unresolved V genes, and the rest has no known cause. Recorded for this sample are roughly 1,600,000 clones; 97% to 99% of them occurred a single time. 0.3% to 0.45% of the sample rests with the top ten. Sequenced material: naive CD4+ T cells sorted from blood. This specimen's cell subset or site label, interpreted: CD45RA+ positively selected. The receptors were gathered from a man younger than 40 in good health.

Of note for this clone: Other DNA sequences in the sample encode the same CDR3. The chain uses TRBV18 and TRBJ1-5, with D perhaps matching TRBD1 (5 bases). The germline gives CDR1 KGHSH, CDR2 LQKENI. With 6 bases removed from V and 2 bases from J, the gap between germline ends came to 11 bases. CDR3 size: 14 residues. Written as DNA, the CDR3 is TGTGCCAGCTCCCAGCAGGGTGGCAATCAGCCCCAGCATTTT. It yields the protein CASSQQGGNQPQHF. The full variable domain, in which reference TRBV18 and TRBJ1-5 provide the parts outside the CDR3, is NAGVMQNPRHLVRRRGQEARLRCSPMKGHSHVYWYRQLPEEGLKFMVYLQKENIIDESGMPKERFSAEFPKEGPSILRIQQVVRGDSAAYFCASSQQGGNQPQHFGDGTRLSIL.

The count of this clone is one. The chain has TRBV18 and TRBJ1-3; D call uncertain. The CDR3 contains 12 residues. CDR1 and CDR2 from the germline V gene are KGHSH and LQKENI. V was clipped by 4 bases and J by 5 bases, with 6 bases between them. The CDR3 loop reads CASSRSRNTIYF. The CDR3 coding sequence is TGTGCCAGCTCACGTTCCCGAAACACCATATATTTT.

The CDR3 protein is CASSLAVGKGGNQPQHF. The CDR3 DNA reads as TGTGCCAGCAGCTTAGCGGTCGGCAAAGGAGGCAATCAGCCCCAGCATTTT. The V and J genes are TRBV7-2 and TRBJ1-5; D not certain. V lost 0 bases and J 2 bases, leaving 14 bases between the germline ends. Germline lookup yields CDR1 SGHTA and CDR2 FQGNSA. This CDR3 contains 17 residues.

This clone was seen only once. J is TRBJ2-3 and V is TRBV5-1, with 8 bases identical to TRBD1. Looked up from germline, CDR1 is SGHRS and CDR2 is YFSETQ. The length of the CDR3 is 14 residues. V was clipped by 7 bases and J by 2 bases; unmatched bases: 6. The CDR3 DNA follows: TGCGCCAGCCGACAGGGGACTTTCACAGATACGCAGTATTTT. Translated, it gives CASRQGTFTDTQYF.

V is TRBV5-4 and J is TRBJ1-1, with 7 bases fitting TRBD1. The J segment lost 2 bases and the V segment lost 4 bases, leaving 5 bases of the junction unmatched. The CDR3 sequence is 14 residues long. Germline CDR1 and CDR2: SGHNT and YYREEE (reference sequence). Here the CDR3 reads CASSVTGPNTEAFF. The DNA of the CDR3 is TGTGCCAGCAGCGTGACAGGGCCAAACACTGAAGCTTTCTTT.

The count of this clone is one. V gene TRBV5-4 combines with J gene TRBJ2-7; 10 positions match TRBD1. Germline loops: CDR1 SGHNT, CDR2 YYREEE (reference sequence). Trimming took 5 bases from V and 4 from J; bases not matched to a gene: 0. The CDR3 is 12 residues long. DNA of the CDR3: TGTGCCAGCAGGGACAGGGGGTACGAGCAGTACTTC. Amino acid sequence: CASRDRGYEQYF.

The rearrangement links TRBV6-5 to TRBJ2-7, with D tentatively TRBD1 or TRBD2 (5 bases each). V was pared by 11 bases and J by 0 bases, with 17 bases between. This CDR3 region has 14 residues. CDR1 and CDR2 (germline): MNHEY, SVGAGI. CDR3 in amino acids: CASRRGSPSYEQYF. CDR3 DNA: TGTGCCTCCCGCCGGGGCAGTCCCTCCTACGAGCAGTACTTC.